The 20 T cell receptor beta chains in this list originate from one sample, sequenced in a study of PD-1 blockade in classical Hodgkin lymphoma. The method was immunoSEQ multiplex PCR; TCRdb's version includes in-frame clones alone and lacks a portion of them. The sample has 35,000 to 45,000 clones, 60% to 80% seen once. Relapse was seen in all patients after autologous stem cell transplantation, and brentuximab vedotin exposure was variable. This specimen consisted of peripheral blood mononuclear cells (PBMCs), obtained before the second cycle of nivolumab. All receptors derive from a human donor with classical Hodgkin lymphoma.

This clone occurred a few times. This sequence joins TRBV4-2 and TRBJ1-5, with unresolved D. CDR3 length equals 13 residues. In germline, CDR1 is LGHNA, CDR2 YNFKEQ. Trimming stripped 4 bases from V and 4 bases from J, with 8 bases between. The DNA for the CDR3 is TGTGCCAGCAGCCCCAGAGGGAATCAGCCCCAGCATTTT. This translates into CASSPRGNQPQHF.

This chain connects TRBV28 to TRBJ1-2; tentative D call: TRBD1 (5 bases). Germline lookup yields CDR1 MDHEN and CDR2 SYDVKM. CDR3 length: 14 residues. V was pared by 7 bases and J by 2 bases, with 14 bases between. The chain's CDR3 is CASTQTGRNYGYTF. As DNA, the CDR3 is TGTGCCAGCACCCAGACGGGACGGAACTATGGCTACACCTTC.

This chain uses TRBV2 with TRBJ2-3; tentative D call: TRBD1 (5 bases). CDR3 length equals 14 residues. Trimming removed 2 bases from V and 2 bases from J, with 8 bases in between. Germline CDR1 reads SNHLY; CDR2 reads FYNNEI. The CDR3 region is CASSEQGNTDTQYF. CDR3 in DNA: TGTGCCAGCAGTGAACAGGGAAACACAGATACGCAGTATTTT.

This clone was recorded a few times. This chain joins TRBV2 and TRBJ2-3; 14 bases line up with TRBD2. The V and J ends lost 5 bases and 0 bases, in that order; junction bases with no gene match: 10. Per the germline V gene, CDR1 is SNHLY and CDR2 is FYNNEI. The CDR3 contains 19 residues. The CDR3 sequence is CASSIAGTSGRVSTDTQYF. The DNA for the CDR3 is TGTGCCAGCAGTATAGCCGGGACTAGCGGGAGAGTAAGCACAGATACGCAGTATTTT.

The V and J genes are TRBV28 and TRBJ2-7; D gene unclear. Trimming pared 3 bases from V and 6 bases from J, leaving 15 bases between. The CDR3 runs to 14 residues. Germline CDR1 MDHEN, CDR2 SYDVKM. The CDR3 sequence is CASSLSSLGREQYF. In nucleotides, the CDR3 is TGTGCCAGCAGTTTGAGTAGCTTAGGTCGCGAGCAGTACTTC.

CDR3 protein: CASSLMGQGFNEQFF. The CDR3 DNA follows: TGTGCCAGCAGCCTAATGGGACAGGGGTTCAATGAGCAGTTCTTC. The chain links TRBV11-3 to TRBJ2-1, with 10 bases fitting TRBD1. This CDR3 comprises 15 residues. After removal of 5 bases from V and 6 bases from J, the junction contained 7 bases not matched to a gene. Germline V gene lookup returns CDR1 SGHNT and CDR2 YENEEA.

V gene TRBV18 combines with J gene TRBJ2-7; no clear D. Germline V gives CDR1 KGHSH, CDR2 LQKENI. The CDR3 extends over 13 amino acids. Deletions cut 0 bases from V and 5 bases from J, with 8 bases between. Here the CDR3 reads CASSPPMGHEQYF. CDR3 in DNA: TGTGCCAGCTCACCACCCATGGGCCACGAGCAGTACTTC. Using reference TRBV18 and TRBJ2-7 for the parts outside the CDR3, the full variable domain is NAGVMQNPRHLVRRRGQEARLRCSPMKGHSHVYWYRQLPEEGLKFMVYLQKENIIDESGMPKERFSAEFPKEGPSILRIQQVVRGDSAAYFCASSPPMGHEQYFGPGTRLTVT.

The chain combines TRBV7-8 with TRBJ2-5; D is unresolved. Germline-derived CDR1 and CDR2 are SGHVS and FQNEAQ. With 1 base removed from V and 4 bases from J, the gap between germline ends came to 4 bases. The CDR3 covers 12 residues. The CDR3 reads CASSLVPETQYF. As DNA, the CDR3 is TGTGCCAGCAGCTTAGTCCCAGAGACCCAGTACTTC.

The gene calls are TRBV19 and TRBJ2-5, with unresolved D. Deletions cut 5 bases from V and 2 bases from J, with 12 bases between. The CDR3 loop spans 14 amino acids. Germline V gives CDR1 LNHDA, CDR2 SQIVND (reference sequence). For the CDR3, the DNA is TGTGCCAGTAGTCCTCGCCGTCAACAAGAGACCCAGTACTTC. Translating gives CASSPRRQQETQYF.

The chain recombines TRBV6-5 with TRBJ2-3; D not resolved. The length of the CDR3 is 11 residues. Trimming took 7 bases from V and 7 from J, leaving 9 bases between them. Germline V CDR1 and CDR2: MNHEY, SVGAGI. The CDR3 region has the DNA TGTGCCAGCACGTGGTTGAATACGCAGTATTTT. It is translated as CASTWLNTQYF.

This chain links TRBV13 with TRBJ1-2; D unclear. Germline V gene lookup returns CDR1 PRHDT and CDR2 FYEKMQ (reference sequence). V lost 10 bases and J 1 base, leaving 22 bases between the germline ends. The CDR3 has 16 amino acids. The CDR3 sequence is CATPEGQNLDNYGYTF. The DNA of the CDR3 is TGTGCCACCCCGGAAGGTCAGAATCTTGATAACTATGGCTACACCTTC.

Only one count was recorded for this clone. The rearrangement uses TRBV19 and TRBJ1-4; D may be TRBD1 (6 bases). V dropped 3 bases and J dropped 5 bases, with 13 bases sitting between them. Looked up from germline, CDR1 is LNHDA and CDR2 is SQIVND (reference sequence). This CDR3 has 15 residues. The CDR3 DNA follows: TGTGCCAGTAGTATGCTGCAGGGACAAAATGAAAAACTGTTTTTT. Its protein product is CASSMLQGQNEKLFF.

Only one count was recorded for this clone. The genes are TRBV5-1 and TRBJ2-5; 10 bases fit TRBD2. Per germline, CDR1 SGHRS and CDR2 YFSETQ. V was clipped by 0 bases and J by 4 bases; unmatched bases: 3. This CDR3 is 15 amino acids long. DNA for the CDR3: TGCGCCAGCAGCTTGGCCGCTAGCGGGGGAGAGACCCAGTACTTC. This sequence encodes CASSLAASGGETQYF.

This chain joins TRBV6-5 and TRBJ2-5, with D possibly matching TRBD1 (6 bases). The better agreement between TRBJ2-7 and the DNA end casts doubt on the J call. This CDR3 comprises 14 residues. CDR1 and CDR2 from the germline V gene are MNHEY and SVGAGI. The CDR3 DNA sequence: TGTGCCAGCAGTTACTCCCGGACAGCCTACGAGCAGTACTTC. Translation gives CASSYSRTAYEQYF.

The J gene is TRBJ2-7, the V gene TRBV9; tentatively, D is TRBD1 (5 bases). Trimming removed 0 bases at V and 4 bases at J, with 14 bases between. There are 15 residues in the CDR3. Germline CDR1 reads SGDLS; CDR2 reads YYNGEE. CDR3 in amino acids: CASSVEAGHTYEQYF. Here the CDR3 DNA reads TGTGCCAGCAGCGTAGAGGCAGGGCATACATACGAGCAGTACTTC. Together with reference TRBV9 and TRBJ2-7, the CDR3 gives the full variable domain: DSGVTQTPKHLITATGQRVTLRCSPRSGDLSVYWYQQSLDQGLQFLIQYYNGEERAKGNILERFSAQQFPDLHSELNLSSLELGDSALYFCASSVEAGHTYEQYFGPGTRLTVT.

This clone occurred a few times. V gene TRBV27 combines with J gene TRBJ1-4; no clear D. Trimming removed 2 bases from V and 8 bases from J, with 9 bases in between. Per the germline V gene, CDR1 is MNHEY and CDR2 is SMNVEV (reference sequence). The CDR3 has 13 residues. CDR3 sequence reads: CASSLVGREKLFF. For the CDR3, the DNA is TGTGCCAGCAGTTTAGTGGGTAGAGAAAAACTGTTTTTT. Complete variable domain (other parts from reference TRBV27 and TRBJ1-4): EAQVTQNPRYLITVTGKKLTVTCSQNMNHEYMSWYRQDPGLGLRQIYYSMNVEVTDKGDVPEGYKVSRKEKRNFPLILESPSPNQTSLYFCASSLVGREKLFFGSGTQLSVL.

The rearrangement joins TRBV4-1 to TRBJ2-1, with a tentative D call TRBD2 (6 bases). Germline CDR1 reads MGHRA; CDR2 reads YSYEKL. The length of the CDR3 is 16 residues. V lost 0 bases, J lost 1 base, and 10 bases lay in between. The CDR3 loop reads CASSQDLSGSYNEQFF. CDR3 coding DNA: TGCGCCAGCAGCCAAGATTTAAGCGGGTCCTACAATGAGCAGTTCTTC.

This clone appeared once. This chain connects TRBV10-3 to TRBJ2-1; D possibly corresponds to TRBD2 (5 bases). CDR3 length equals 13 residues. CDR1 and CDR2 (germline): ENHRY, SYGVKD. V lost 6 bases to trimming and J lost 6 bases, with 12 bases between them. The CDR3 DNA sequence: TGTGCCATCAGGGACGGACTCCTCAATGAGCAGTTCTTC. Translated: CAIRDGLLNEQFF.

The V gene is TRBV6-5, the J gene TRBJ1-2; TRBD1 matches 9 bases. V lost 6 bases to trimming and J lost 3 bases; unmatched junction nucleotides: 8. The CDR3 is 15 residues long. Germline CDR1 and CDR2: MNHEY and SVGAGI. This chain's CDR3 is CASREQGAGDYGYTF. In DNA form, the CDR3 reads TGTGCCAGCAGGGAACAGGGGGCCGGGGACTATGGCTACACCTTC.

The rearrangement links TRBV5-1 to TRBJ2-7; D is possibly TRBD1 or TRBD2 (6 bases each). CDR1 is SGHRS, CDR2 YFSETQ, per germline. The CDR3 extends over 17 amino acids. With 1 base removed from V and 1 base from J, the gap between germline ends came to 18 bases. CDR3 region: CASSLSPGGRGSYEQYF. Here the CDR3 DNA reads TGCGCCAGCAGCTTGAGTCCTGGGGGGCGCGGATCCTACGAGCAGTACTTC.